This T cell receptor (beta chain) was identified during a study of cytomegalovirus exposure and HLA in healthy donors. Overall study findings and caveats: Common viral pathogens were later found to be apparently linked to several of the most significant clusters. The availability of immune exposure information extended only to CMV serostatus.

With 60 Vbeta and 13 Jbeta primers, the PCR was carried out. This table comes from immunoSEQ multiplex PCR, and its TCRdb copy is limited to in-frame clones, with some not included. The repertoire holds 200,000 to 250,000 clones, with approximately 68% as singletons. CDR3 length equals 11 residues. With 5 bases clipped from V and 13 bases from J, the junction kept 5 bases outside the gene matches. CDR1 MNHNY and CDR2 SVGAGI come from the germline V gene (reference sequence). This clone was observed once. Antigen unknown. The chain uses TRBV6-6 and TRBJ2-4, with 7 positions matching TRBD1. The sample was PBMCs. The sequence derives from a woman aged 25 to 39 in good health and CMV-seronegative. The CDR3 DNA is TGTGCCAGCAGTAGTCGGACAGGCCAGTACTTC. Amino acids: CASSSRTGQYF.